These 29 T cell receptor beta chains were all obtained from the same sample, sequenced in a study of OX40 agonist ivuxolimab in advanced cancers. Sequencing was performed with immunoSEQ multiplex PCR; in TCRdb, only in-frame clones are kept and a portion is missing. Of roughly 70,000 clones in the sample, 88% were seen once. Here the sequenced sample was CD4+ or CD8+ T cells sorted from blood, taken in a trial of the OX40 agonist ivuxolimab. The receptors originated from an adult with an advanced solid tumor such as melanoma, head and neck, liver or kidney cancer.

This clone was counted a single time. J is TRBJ1-1 and V is TRBV5-1, with 9 positions matching TRBD1. The CDR3 has 16 amino acids. V shed 5 bases, J shed 6 bases, and the junction held 14 bases outside the gene matches. CDR1 is SGHRS and CDR2 is YFSETQ in the germline V gene. The CDR3: CASRGGPQGAHPEAFF. CDR3 DNA sequence: TGCGCCAGCAGGGGGGGCCCACAGGGGGCGCACCCTGAAGCTTTCTTT.

The chain employs TRBV2 and TRBJ2-1; TRBD1 aligns across 7 bases. J gave up 3 bases and V 6 bases, and 8 bases lay outside the gene matches. CDR1 is SNHLY, CDR2 FYNNEI, per germline. The CDR3 contains 15 residues. The CDR3 nucleotides are TGTGCCAGCAGCCCGGGACAGAGTTTCTACAATGAGCAGTTCTTC. This translates into CASSPGQSFYNEQFF. Variable domain in full (rest from reference TRBV2 and TRBJ2-1): EPEVTQTPSHQVTQMGQEVILRCVPISNHLYFYWYRQILGQKVEFLVSFYNNEISEKSEIFDDQFSVERPDGSNFTLKIRSTKLEDSAMYFCASSPGQSFYNEQFFGPGTRLTVL.

This chain joins TRBV19 and TRBJ1-1; the D gene is possibly TRBD1 (6 bases). The CDR3 extends over 12 amino acids. In germline, CDR1 is LNHDA, CDR2 SQIVND (reference sequence). V was trimmed by 2 bases and J by 12 bases, leaving 13 bases between them. The CDR3 sequence is CASSIQGRSTFF. In DNA form, the CDR3 reads TGTGCCAGTAGTATACAGGGGCGGTCGACTTTCTTT.

The count of this clone is one. J is TRBJ2-6 and V is TRBV4-3; D gene ambiguous. This CDR3 comprises 15 residues. Germline CDR1 reads LGHNA; CDR2 reads YSLEER. V was cut by 4 bases and J by 2 bases, with 9 bases left in between. CDR3 loop: CASSPLLTGANVLTF. The CDR3 DNA reads TGCGCCAGCAGCCCCTTGTTGACTGGGGCCAACGTCCTGACTTTC.

The CDR3 coding sequence is TGTGCCAGCTCACAAGGGACCAATCAGCCCCAGCATTTT. This codes for CASSQGTNQPQHF. V is TRBV18 and J is TRBJ1-5, with a possible D match to TRBD1 (5 bases). V was clipped by 4 bases and J by 3 bases, with 7 bases between them. Germline V gene lookup returns CDR1 KGHSH and CDR2 LQKENI. There are 13 residues in the CDR3.

This chain connects TRBV27 to TRBJ1-3; 8 nucleotides agree with TRBD1. Germline lookup yields CDR1 MNHEY and CDR2 SMNVEV (reference sequence). The V and J ends lost 5 bases and 4 bases, in that order; junction bases with no gene match: 10. The CDR3 contains 16 residues. This chain's CDR3 is CASSKRQGAPGNTIYF. DNA of the CDR3: TGTGCCAGCAGTAAGCGGCAGGGGGCGCCAGGAAACACCATATATTTT.

V is TRBV2 and J is TRBJ1-5; D uncertain. Germline V gene sequence: CDR1 SNHLY, CDR2 FYNNEI. Trimming shortened V by 10 bases and J by 2 bases, and 24 bases separated the two germline ends. The CDR3 runs to 17 residues. CDR3 protein: CATRTNTEAGGNQPQHF. The CDR3 bases are TGTGCCACCAGAACTAATACAGAGGCCGGAGGCAATCAGCCCCAGCATTTT.

V gene TRBV15 combines with J gene TRBJ1-1; D is unresolved. Trimming took 3 bases from V and 3 from J, leaving 14 bases between them. From germline, CDR1 is LNHNV and CDR2 YYDKDF (reference sequence). The CDR3 is 15 amino acids. Here the CDR3 reads CATSRPRNRDTEAFF. The CDR3 DNA reads TGTGCCACCAGCAGGCCTCGTAACAGAGACACTGAAGCTTTCTTT.

The chain recombines TRBV7-9 with TRBJ2-3, with 8 nucleotides matching TRBD2. J lost 3 bases, V lost 2 bases, and 7 bases had no gene match. The CDR3 sequence is 16 residues long. Germline assignment: CDR1 SEHNR and CDR2 FQNEAQ (reference sequence). For the CDR3, the DNA is TGTGCCAGCAGCTTACCCAAAGCGGGGGTAACAGATACGCAGTATTTT. Its translation: CASSLPKAGVTDTQYF.

The CDR3 spells CASSRGTEGNTIYF. CDR3 nucleotides: TGTGCCAGCAGCCGAGGGACAGAAGGAAACACCATATATTTT. The V and J genes are TRBV6-1 and TRBJ1-3; the match to TRBD1 covers 7 bases. Germline-derived CDR1 and CDR2 are MNHNS and SASEGT. The CDR3 consists of 14 residues. The trim removed 6 bases at V and 4 bases at J, leaving 6 bases unmatched.

The chain links TRBV5-1 to TRBJ2-5; TRBD1 aligns across 7 bases. The CDR3 contains 15 residues. Germline CDR1 and CDR2: SGHRS and YFSETQ. The V segment lost 4 bases and the J segment 5 bases; nucleotides outside the gene matches: 11. CDR3: CASSLGPGGSETQYF. CDR3 sequence (DNA): TGCGCCAGCAGCCTCGGTCCAGGGGGTTCCGAGACCCAGTACTTC.

V is TRBV7-9 and J is TRBJ2-3; D might be TRBD2 (6 bases). With 0 bases removed from V and 4 bases from J, the gap between germline ends came to 8 bases. Per germline, CDR1 SEHNR and CDR2 FQNEAQ (reference sequence). The CDR3 contains 14 residues. The CDR3 here is CASSLAEGPDTQYF. The CDR3 DNA is TGTGCCAGCAGCTTAGCGGAGGGACCAGATACGCAGTATTTT.

The chain carries TRBV28 and TRBJ2-1; perhaps TRBD2 as D (8 bases). The CDR3 length is 20 residues. CDR1 and CDR2 (germline): MDHEN, SYDVKM. V lost 5 bases, J lost 0 bases, and 26 bases lay in between. CDR3 sequence: CASSPTQGVGAGVSYNEQFF. The CDR3 region has the DNA TGTGCCAGCAGTCCTACTCAGGGGGTAGGAGCGGGAGTCTCCTACAATGAGCAGTTCTTC.

The CDR3 spells CASSQEMGTGGNIENTGELFF. CDR3 sequence (DNA): TGCGCCAGCAGCCAAGAAATGGGGACAGGGGGAAATATTGAGAACACCGGGGAGCTGTTTTTT. The chain carries TRBV4-3 and TRBJ2-2; the match to TRBD1 covers 11 bases. The CDR3 has 21 amino acids. Germline V lookup: CDR1 LGHNA, CDR2 YSLEER. V lost 0 bases, J lost 1 base, and 13 bases stayed unmatched.

V and J are TRBV6-1 and TRBJ1-1; TRBD1 is a possible D gene (6 bases). This CDR3 is built from 15 residues. Per the germline V gene, CDR1 is MNHNS and CDR2 is SASEGT. The germline V and J ends were trimmed by 6 bases and 4 bases, with 18 bases remaining between them. This chain's CDR3 is CASRPQGLGSTEAFF. The CDR3 DNA reads as TGTGCCAGCAGACCTCAGGGGCTGGGGAGCACTGAAGCTTTCTTT.

The chain has TRBV5-1 and TRBJ2-7, with 11 bases that match TRBD2. Losses at the gene ends were 2 bases for V and 0 bases for J; bases not matched to a gene: 1. The CDR3 has 15 amino acids. Germline-derived CDR1 and CDR2 are SGHRS and YFSETQ. The CDR3 here is CASSFSGGASYEQYF. The CDR3 DNA is TGCGCCAGCAGCTTTAGCGGGGGGGCCTCCTACGAGCAGTACTTC.

The chain employs TRBV7-2 and TRBJ1-6, with D possibly TRBD1 on 6 matching bases. Germline assignment: CDR1 SGHTA and CDR2 FQGNSA. The CDR3 consists of 15 residues. V lost 0 bases, J lost 6 bases, and 9 bases lay in between. This CDR3 reads CASSLAGGANSPLHF. The DNA for the CDR3 is TGTGCCAGCAGCTTAGCAGGGGGGGCTAATTCACCCCTCCACTTT.

This clone was seen once. The chain links TRBV5-1 to TRBJ2-1; a possible D gene is TRBD1 (6 bases). V was pared by 4 bases and J by 0 bases, with 14 bases between. Germline V CDR1 and CDR2: SGHRS, YFSETQ. The CDR3 spans 16 residues. The CDR3, as DNA: TGCGCCAGCAGCGAGAGGGGGTTTATCTCCTACAATGAGCAGTTCTTC. Residues: CASSERGFISYNEQFF. Full variable domain (missing parts from reference TRBV5-1 and TRBJ2-1): KAGVTQTPRYLIKTRGQQVTLSCSPISGHRSVSWYQQTPGQGLQFLFEYFSETQRNKGNFPGRFSGRQFSNSRSEMNVSTLELGDSALYLCASSERGFISYNEQFFGPGTRLTVL.

The chain couples TRBV28 to TRBJ1-2; TRBD1 is a possible D gene (5 bases). Trimming stripped 5 bases from V and 1 base from J, with 8 bases between. Germline CDR1 reads MDHEN; CDR2 reads SYDVKM. The CDR3 extends over 13 amino acids. The CDR3 DNA is TGTGCCAGCAGTCGGGGCCTTAACTATGGCTACACCTTC. It specifies CASSRGLNYGYTF.

The chain combines TRBV7-2 with TRBJ2-2; D is possibly TRBD2 (5 bases). Trimming shortened V by 7 bases and J by 0 bases, and 15 bases separated the two germline ends. Looked up from germline, CDR1 is SGHTA and CDR2 is FQGNSA. This CDR3 has 16 amino acids. The DNA for the CDR3 is TGTGCCAGCAACCCACGGACGGGGACGAACACCGGGGAGCTGTTTTTT. Translated: CASNPRTGTNTGELFF.

This clone occurred a few times. This chain links TRBV27 with TRBJ1-6; unclear D gene. This CDR3 is 12 amino acids long. Germline V gene lookup returns CDR1 MNHEY and CDR2 SMNVEV (reference sequence). Trimming removed 3 bases from V and 7 bases from J, with 4 bases in between. The CDR3 loop reads CASSFLNSPLHF. The CDR3 DNA is TGTGCCAGCAGTTTTCTCAATTCACCCCTCCACTTT.

The chain uses TRBV29-1 and TRBJ2-3; 7 nucleotides match TRBD2. In germline, CDR1 is SQVTM, CDR2 ANQGSEA. With V trimmed by 7 bases and J by 2 bases, 3 bases remained unmatched. The CDR3 consists of 12 residues. The CDR3 coding sequence is TGCAGCGGGGGGGGATTCACAGATACGCAGTATTTT. It codes for CSGGGFTDTQYF.

A note on this clone: Relative to the germline gene, one junction end is altered; a read error may explain this. The rearrangement uses TRBV5-4 and TRBJ1-2; 12 bases are shared with TRBD1. CDR1 is SGHNT, CDR2 YYREEE, per germline (reference sequence). This CDR3 is 16 amino acids long. CDR3 protein: CASSLGQGAHSYGYTF. The CDR3 DNA reads TGTGCCAGCAGTTTGGGACAGGGGGCGCATAGCTATGGCTACACCTTC.

The chain joins TRBV28 to TRBJ2-1; 7 bases fit TRBD1. With V trimmed by 7 bases and J by 9 bases, 15 bases remained unmatched. Germline V gene sequence: CDR1 MDHEN, CDR2 SYDVKM. This CDR3 comprises 15 residues. In nucleotides, the CDR3 is TGTGCCAGCATGCCGGGACAGTGGGCGGTGATTGAGCAGTTCTTC. Its translation: CASMPGQWAVIEQFF.

The chain has TRBV5-5 and TRBJ1-1; D remains ambiguous. Trimming removed 9 bases at V and 2 bases at J, with 11 bases between. Germline-derived CDR1 and CDR2 are SGHKS and YYEKEE (reference sequence). The CDR3 spans 12 residues. The CDR3 reads CATRQANTEAFF. Written as DNA, the CDR3 is TGTGCCACCCGGCAAGCTAACACTGAAGCTTTCTTT.

J is TRBJ1-4 and V is TRBV14, with TRBD1 matching 10 bases. CDR3 length: 13 residues. Trimming took 8 bases from V and 10 from J; bases not matched to a gene: 7. CDR1 is SGHDN, CDR2 FVKESK, per germline. Here the CDR3 reads CASRGTGVAKLFF. The CDR3 DNA reads TGTGCCAGCCGCGGGACAGGGGTAGCAAAACTGTTTTTT.

This clone showed up just once. V is TRBV4-1 and J is TRBJ2-4; TRBD2 aligns across 7 bases. CDR1 is MGHRA, CDR2 YSYEKL, per germline. The CDR3 length is 19 residues. V was clipped by 0 bases and J by 0 bases; unmatched bases: 11. CDR3 sequence (DNA): TGCGCCAGCAGCCAAGATACCAGCGGGATTAGACTAGCCAAAAACATTCAGTACTTC. Translating gives CASSQDTSGIRLAKNIQYF.

This clone is a singleton in its sample. J is TRBJ2-5 and V is TRBV5-1; 9 nucleotides match TRBD2. The length of the CDR3 is 16 residues. V shed 5 bases and J 1 base; nucleotides not matched to a gene: 9. The germline gives CDR1 SGHRS, CDR2 YFSETQ. The CDR3 protein is CASRREAGGIQETQYF. The CDR3, as DNA: TGCGCCAGCAGACGGGAAGCGGGGGGAATCCAAGAGACCCAGTACTTC.

V and J are TRBV2 and TRBJ1-5, with 8 bases fitting TRBD1. Germline V CDR1 and CDR2: SNHLY, FYNNEI. The CDR3 is 13 residues long. V trimming: 4 bases; J trimming: 9 bases; junction bases outside the gene matches: 5. CDR3 residues: CASSADRGRPQHF. CDR3 nucleotide sequence: TGTGCCAGCAGTGCCGACAGGGGACGGCCCCAGCATTTT.